One sample yielded the 13 T cell receptor beta chains listed below, sequenced in a study of blood T cell repertoires in COVID-19. Repertoires were generated with immunoSEQ multiplex PCR, while TCRdb's copy carries only in-frame clones and drops some. The table records about 250,000 clones, about four fifths of them present only once. The specimen sequenced was PBMCs or T cells enriched from blood (not recorded which). These receptors came from a middle-aged woman who had been exposed to COVID-19.

The chain employs TRBV27 and TRBJ1-1, with 7 positions matching TRBD1. Trimming removed 5 bases from V and 5 bases from J; junction bases left unmatched: 14. The germline CDR1 and CDR2 sequences are MNHEY and SMNVEV (reference sequence). The CDR3 length is 16 residues. CDR3 in amino acids: CASSPLGDRIHTEAFF. The CDR3 region has the DNA TGTGCCAGCAGTCCTTTGGGGGACAGAATACATACTGAAGCTTTCTTT.

In DNA form, the CDR3 reads TGTGCTAGCGCACCGGGACAGGGGGTAGTAAGTGGCTACACCTTC. Its protein product is CASAPGQGVVSGYTF. J is TRBJ1-2 and V is TRBV12-5; the match to TRBD1 covers 11 bases. The CDR3 contains 15 residues. Germline V CDR1 and CDR2: LGHNT, FRNRAP. Trimming at V came to 9 bases and at J to 7 bases, leaving 13 bases not matched to a gene.

This clone was seen repeatedly, ten times or more. The rearrangement links TRBV6-1 to TRBJ1-4; 7 bases align to TRBD1. CDR3 length: 14 amino acids. The ends lost 0 bases at V and 8 bases at J; junction bases unmatched: 3. Germline V gene data show CDR1 as MNHNS and CDR2 as SASEGT. CDR3 region: CASSEATGREKLFF. DNA for the CDR3: TGTGCCAGCAGTGAAGCGACAGGGAGGGAAAAACTGTTTTTT.

This clone showed up many times. The same CDR3 is also encoded by other DNA sequences in this sample. The rearrangement joins TRBV10-3 to TRBJ1-1, with D maybe TRBD1 (5 bases). CDR3 length: 13 residues. In germline, CDR1 is ENHRY, CDR2 SYGVKD. Trimming removed 0 bases at V and 3 bases at J, with 5 bases between. The CDR3 loop reads CAISESRDTEAFF. CDR3 nucleotide sequence: TGTGCCATCAGTGAGTCCAGGGACACTGAAGCTTTCTTT.

This sequence joins TRBV19 and TRBJ2-3, with 9 bases lining up with TRBD2. J was trimmed by 4 bases and V by 4 bases; bases with no gene match: 6. Per the germline V gene, CDR1 is LNHDA and CDR2 is SQIVND (reference sequence). The CDR3 is 15 residues long. CDR3 sequence (DNA): TGTGCCAGTAGTAGTCGGCTAGCGGGGCCAGATACGCAGTATTTT. As protein: CASSSRLAGPDTQYF.

V and J are TRBV7-3 and TRBJ1-1; no definite D call. The V gene lost 4 bases and the J gene lost 6 bases, with 12 bases spanning the gap. Germline CDR1 is SGHTA and CDR2 is FQGTGA. The CDR3 sequence is 13 residues long. CDR3 loop: CASSSSPSAEAFF. In nucleotides, the CDR3 is TGTGCCAGCAGCTCCTCCCCCTCGGCTGAAGCTTTCTTT.

V and J are TRBV4-1 and TRBJ1-6; the D is unclear. This CDR3 contains 16 residues. V lost 1 base, J lost 2 bases, and 9 bases lay in between. CDR1 and CDR2 (germline): MGHRA, YSYEKL. The CDR3 here is CASSQVPDTYNSPLHF. CDR3 nucleotide sequence: TGCGCCAGCAGCCAAGTTCCCGACACCTATAATTCACCCCTCCACTTT.

The chain carries TRBV12-5 and TRBJ1-5; D is uncertain. The CDR3 length is 13 residues. Germline V gene data show CDR1 as LGHNT and CDR2 as FRNRAP. Trimming removed 2 bases from V and 4 bases from J, with 6 bases in between. The CDR3 here is CASGLINNQPQHF. The CDR3 nucleotides are TGTGCTAGTGGTTTGATCAATAATCAGCCCCAGCATTTT.

The chain carries TRBV6-5 and TRBJ2-2, with 11 bases identical to TRBD1. Germline trimming cut 2 bases from V and 3 bases from J; bases unmatched to any gene: 2. Germline V lookup: CDR1 MNHEY, CDR2 SVGAGI. The CDR3 loop spans 16 amino acids. CDR3 nucleotides: TGTGCCAGCAGTTACAGGGGACAGGGGGACACCGGGGAGCTGTTTTTT. Translated, it gives CASSYRGQGDTGELFF.

The chain links TRBV2 to TRBJ1-1; D unclear. The CDR3 covers 15 residues. V lost 7 bases and J lost 0, with 15 bases in between. The germline CDR1 and CDR2 sequences are SNHLY and FYNNEI. CDR3 protein: CASISRRELNTEAFF. DNA of the CDR3: TGTGCCAGCATTTCTCGACGGGAATTGAACACTGAAGCTTTCTTT.

This clone was counted once. The chain carries TRBV5-8 and TRBJ1-6; D unclear. The germline V gene has CDR1 SGHTS and CDR2 YDEGEE. The CDR3 is made up of 13 amino acids. Between the trimmed V and J ends, which lost 5 bases and 9 bases, there was a span of 12 bases. Written as DNA, the CDR3 is TGTGCCAGCAGTGACCGGGTTTTTTCACCCCTCCACTTT. Amino acids: CASSDRVFSPLHF.

CDR3 region: CAISVDSPYGYTF. The CDR3 DNA sequence: TGTGCCATCAGTGTTGACAGCCCCTATGGCTACACCTTC. The V gene is TRBV10-3, the J gene TRBJ1-2, with D possibly TRBD1 on 5 matching bases. In germline, CDR1 is ENHRY, CDR2 SYGVKD. Deletions cut 4 bases from V and 4 bases from J, with 10 bases between. CDR3 length: 13 amino acids.

The chain combines TRBV6-5 with TRBJ1-2; 7 nucleotides align to TRBD1. The germline gives CDR1 MNHEY, CDR2 SVGAGI. Trimming took 3 bases from V and 2 from J; bases not matched to a gene: 9. The CDR3 length is 16 residues. CDR3: CASSYFFDRENYGYTF. As DNA, the CDR3 is TGTGCCAGCAGTTATTTTTTTGACAGGGAAAACTATGGCTACACCTTC.